This T cell receptor (beta chain) emerged from a study of blood T cells in healthy people across ages. This clonotype was observed many times. The CDR3 extends over 20 amino acids. With 8 bases clipped from V and 0 bases from J, the junction kept 19 bases outside the gene matches. Germline CDR1 reads SGHTA; CDR2 reads FQGNSA. Together with a sample-barcoded 5' primer, a J-beta primer mix was included in a second PCR lasting about 7 to 12 cycles. TCRdb reprocessed the 5' RACE reads via MiXCR and lists one record per CDR3 protein. The table shows around 1.7 million distinct CDR3 sequences, with 28% occurring only once.

The chain is built from TRBV7-2 and TRBJ2-4; 10 nucleotides match TRBD2. This sequence was found in a woman aged 25 to 39 in good health. The specimen sequenced was blood. The CDR3 coding sequence is TGTGCCAGCGAACGCCGATCGGTCGCTAGCGGGAGCGTAGCCAAAAACATTCAGTACTTC. Encoded protein: CASERRSVASGSVAKNIQYF.